The sequence of this TCR beta chain was determined in a study of shared clonotypes between healthy human individuals. Researchers divided each subset's genomic DNA evenly across several immunoSEQ plates. The authors' processing: ImmunoSEQ sequences covered only the junction and lacked quality scores; filtering therefore differed. Clones were sequenced by immunoSEQ multiplex PCR, and TCRdb holds only the in-frame ones, with some missing. The DNA gave D and trimming, while V, J and clone size come from that table. The sample holds roughly 480,000 clones, around 79% seen once. Sample: PBMCs. This receptor was obtained from a woman aged 40 to 50 in good health. Some clones in this sample may be carry-over from other donors' samples.

In DNA, the CDR3 is TGCGCCAGCAGCCAAGTCCCGGGACTAGCGGGAGTTGAGCAGTTCTTC. Its protein is CASSQVPGLAGVEQFF. The V and J genes are TRBV4-1 and TRBJ2-1; 14 nucleotides agree with TRBD2. V was pared by 1 base and J by 9 bases, with 5 bases of the junction left unmatched. The CDR3 sequence is 16 residues long. Germline V gene sequence: CDR1 MGHRA, CDR2 YSYEKL.